Below are 19 T cell receptor beta chains sequenced from a single sample in a study of blood T cell repertoires in COVID-19. Sequencing used immunoSEQ multiplex PCR; TCRdb keeps in-frame clones, though not all of them. The sample lists about 23,000 clones, around 88% occurring once. Source material: peripheral blood. The receptors were gathered from a human donor with active COVID-19. The donor label of this sample is uncertain.

This clone was observed once. J is TRBJ2-2 and V is TRBV10-2, with 10 bases aligning to TRBD1. The CDR3 loop spans 13 amino acids. The germline V gene encodes CDR1 WSHSY and CDR2 SAAADI. The J segment lost 5 bases and the V segment lost 8 bases, leaving 2 bases of the junction unmatched. The CDR3 spells CASGGQGTGELFF. The CDR3 DNA sequence: TGCGCCAGCGGGGGACAGGGGACCGGGGAGCTGTTTTTT.

The chain joins TRBV16 to TRBJ2-7, with 9 bases identical to TRBD1. CDR1 KGHSY and CDR2 FQNENV come from the germline V gene. The CDR3 totals 15 residues. The junction had 4 bases not matched to a gene; V was cut back by 3 bases and J by 1 base. This CDR3 is CASSQLGTGSYEQYF. CDR3 sequence (DNA): TGTGCCAGCAGCCAGCTCGGGACAGGGTCCTACGAGCAGTACTTC.

The chain carries TRBV30 and TRBJ2-5, with TRBD2 identical over 13 bases. The germline CDR1 and CDR2 sequences are GTSNPN and SVGIG (reference sequence). V lost 8 bases, J lost 1 base, and 7 bases stayed unmatched. CDR3 size: 15 residues. CDR3 loop: CAHGTSGAPQETQYF. The CDR3 nucleotides read TGTGCCCACGGGACTAGCGGGGCCCCCCAAGAGACCCAGTACTTC. The full variable domain, with the rest looked up from reference TRBV30 and TRBJ2-5, is SQTIHQWPATLVQPVGSPLSLECTVEGTSNPNLYWYRQAAGRGLQLLFYSVGIGQISSEVPQNLSASRPQDRQFILSSKKLLLSDSGFYLCAHGTSGAPQETQYFGPGTRLLVL.

The chain carries TRBV5-1 and TRBJ2-5; D perhaps matches TRBD2 (6 bases). V was cut by 3 bases and J by 2 bases, with 14 bases left in between. This CDR3 comprises 15 residues. Per the germline V gene, CDR1 is SGHRS and CDR2 is YFSETQ. The CDR3 DNA reads TGCGCCAGCAGCTACGCTACTAGCAGTCAAGAGACCCAGTACTTC. Its translation is CASSYATSSQETQYF.

The chain couples TRBV3-1 (or the pseudogene TRBV3-2) to TRBJ1-4, with TRBD1 as a possible D gene (6 bases). Germline V gives CDR1 LGHDT, CDR2 YNNKEL (reference sequence). CDR3 length: 16 amino acids. The V and J ends lost 4 bases and 5 bases respectively, with 17 bases between them. The CDR3 DNA sequence: TGTGCCAGCAGCCTAGAGTCACAGGGAGGGAATGAAAAACTGTTTTTT. This gives the protein CASSLESQGGNEKLFF.

In its sample, this clone was seen a few times. The chain recombines TRBV5-1 with TRBJ2-3, with 9 bases that match TRBD2. The V segment lost 0 bases and the J segment 6 bases; nucleotides outside the gene matches: 8. CDR3 size: 16 residues. CDR1 and CDR2 (germline): SGHRS, YFSETQ. CDR3 in amino acids: CASSLVASGAVDTQYF. The CDR3 bases are TGCGCCAGCAGCTTGGTAGCTAGCGGGGCTGTGGATACGCAGTATTTT. The full variable domain, its missing parts supplied by reference TRBV5-1 and TRBJ2-3, is KAGVTQTPRYLIKTRGQQVTLSCSPISGHRSVSWYQQTPGQGLQFLFEYFSETQRNKGNFPGRFSGRQFSNSRSEMNVSTLELGDSALYLCASSLVASGAVDTQYFGPGTRLTVL.

The gene calls are TRBV10-3 and TRBJ2-7, with 13 bases matching TRBD2. Germline V gene data show CDR1 as ENHRY and CDR2 as SYGVKD. This CDR3 contains 15 residues. V lost 6 bases to trimming and J lost 5 bases; unmatched junction nucleotides: 7. The chain's CDR3 is CAISLLAGGFDEQYF. CDR3 DNA: TGTGCCATCAGCTTACTAGCGGGGGGGTTCGACGAGCAGTACTTC.

This clone was seen a single time. Germline and junction disagree at one end, which may indicate a read error. The chain employs TRBV7-7 and TRBJ2-2; D ambiguous. This CDR3 is built from 13 residues. CDR1 is SSHAT and CDR2 is FNYEAQ in the germline V gene (reference sequence). The CDR3 DNA follows: TGTGCTAGCAGCTTAGGCGTTCTCGGGGAGCTGTTTTTT. Translation: CASSLGVLGELFF.

The CDR3 nucleotides are TGCAGCGTTGAAGGGAACATTCAGGGATTCCAAGAGACCCAGTACTTC. The encoded protein is CSVEGNIQGFQETQYF. This sequence joins TRBV29-1 and TRBJ2-5; TRBD1 might be the D (5 bases). The CDR3 is 16 residues long. Trimming shortened V by 1 base and J by 1 base, and 16 bases separated the two germline ends. Germline assignment: CDR1 SQVTM and CDR2 ANQGSEA.

V and J are TRBV29-1 and TRBJ2-1; the match to TRBD2 covers 11 bases. Germline values: CDR1 SQVTM, CDR2 ANQGSEA. This CDR3 comprises 14 residues. Trimming cost V 5 bases and J 7 bases; bases outside gene matches: 7. The CDR3 DNA sequence: TGCAGCGTTCACCCGGGACTAGCGGCGAATGAGCAGTTCTTC. It encodes CSVHPGLAANEQFF.

This sequence joins TRBV6-5 and TRBJ2-7; D is possibly TRBD2 (6 bases). This CDR3 is 14 amino acids long. Germline loops: CDR1 MNHEY, CDR2 SVGAGI. V lost 0 bases and J 5 bases, leaving 11 bases between the germline ends. This chain's CDR3 is CASSYSTLAHEQYF. The CDR3 bases are TGTGCCAGCAGTTACTCGACTCTAGCGCACGAGCAGTACTTC.

By frequency in the sample, this clone is medium-sized (0.01 to 0.1%). The chain employs TRBV2 and TRBJ2-5, with a tentative D call TRBD2 (5 bases). The CDR3 consists of 12 residues. CDR1 is SNHLY, CDR2 FYNNEI, per germline. V was shortened by 8 bases and J by 5 bases, with 12 bases between the two germline ends. CDR3 sequence reads: CASSGIDETQYF. CDR3 nucleotides: TGTGCCAGCTCCGGGATCGACGAGACCCAGTACTTC.

The chain links TRBV29-1 to TRBJ2-5; 9 bases align to TRBD1. Germline lookup yields CDR1 SQVTM and CDR2 ANQGSEA. V lost 6 bases and J lost 9; bases outside the gene matches: 20. The CDR3 runs 16 residues. The CDR3 loop reads CSVVPGTGRVGWSQYF. CDR3 coding DNA: TGCAGCGTCGTTCCCGGGACAGGGAGGGTCGGGTGGTCCCAGTACTTC.

V usage is TRBV6-5 and J usage is TRBJ1-6; 8 bases align to TRBD1. This CDR3 is built from 14 residues. The trim removed 6 bases at V and 10 bases at J, leaving 8 bases unmatched. Germline CDR1 is MNHEY and CDR2 is SVGAGI. The CDR3 sequence: CASSLGQGYSPLHF. In DNA form, the CDR3 reads TGTGCCAGCAGCCTAGGACAGGGATACTCACCCCTCCACTTT.

This rearrangement joins TRBV11-3 to TRBJ1-2; possible D gene TRBD1, 6 bases. V was cut by 4 bases and J by 3 bases, with 18 bases left in between. Germline lookup yields CDR1 SGHNT and CDR2 YENEEA. The CDR3 sequence is 16 residues long. CDR3 amino acids: CASSSRLPGQYYGYTF. DNA of the CDR3: TGTGCCAGCAGCTCGAGATTACCTGGACAGTACTATGGCTACACCTTC.

The J gene is TRBJ1-2, the V gene TRBV7-2; 7 nucleotides line up with TRBD1. V trimming: 8 bases; J trimming: 4 bases; junction bases outside the gene matches: 7. The CDR3 has 13 residues. Germline V gene sequence: CDR1 SGHTA, CDR2 FQGNSA. The CDR3 sequence: CASDPGGSYGYTF. CDR3 bases: TGTGCCAGCGACCCAGGGGGTAGCTATGGCTACACCTTC. Drawing the rest from reference TRBV7-2 and TRBJ1-2, the complete variable domain is GAGVSQSPSNKVTEKGKDVELRCDPISGHTALYWYRQSLGQGLEFLIYFQGNSAPDKSGLPSDRFSAERTGGSVSTLTIQRTQQEDSAVYLCASDPGGSYGYTFGSGTRLTVV.

The V call is TRBV5-6, the J call TRBJ2-1, with TRBD1 matching 10 bases. The CDR3 is made up of 15 amino acids. V shed 6 bases and J 4 bases; nucleotides not matched to a gene: 7. Germline CDR1 and CDR2: SGHDT and YYEEEE. The CDR3 DNA reads TGTGCCAGCACCCAATCGGGACAGGGGTACAATGAGCAGTTCTTC. This translates into CASTQSGQGYNEQFF.

The rearrangement links TRBV5-1 to TRBJ1-1; D gene ambiguous. Germline lookup yields CDR1 SGHRS and CDR2 YFSETQ. V gave up 0 bases and J gave up 9 bases, with 15 bases separating them. The CDR3 is 14 amino acids. CDR3 DNA sequence: TGCGCCAGCAGCTTGGCCCACGGAGATTCCAAAGCTTTCTTT. Its translation is CASSLAHGDSKAFF. Using reference TRBV5-1 and TRBJ1-1 for the parts outside the CDR3, the full variable domain is KAGVTQTPRYLIKTRGQQVTLSCSPISGHRSVSWYQQTPGQGLQFLFEYFSETQRNKGNFPGRFSGRQFSNSRSEMNVSTLELGDSALYLCASSLAHGDSKAFFGQGTRLTVV.

The CDR3 spells CASSPTGGRSSEQFF. CDR3 in DNA: TGTGCCAGCAGCCCCACTGGGGGGAGATCCTCTGAGCAGTTCTTC. The V gene is TRBV7-6, the J gene TRBJ2-1, with D perhaps matching TRBD2 (6 bases). V gave up 5 bases and J gave up 9 bases, with 20 bases separating them. There are 15 residues in the CDR3. In germline, CDR1 is SGHVS, CDR2 FNYEAQ.